This TCR beta chain stems from a study of Graves' ophthalmopathy and Graves' hyperthyroidism. For repertoire sequencing, the TCR beta CDR3 regions were amplified from RNA transcripts. HTBI-primed RT-PCR formed the first round, and a multiplex PCR formed the second. TCRdb analysed the multiplex PCR reads with MiXCR anew, one entry per CDR3 protein. The data show under 350,000 distinct CDR3 sequences, about 17% seen once. The sample holds many counts of this clonotype. V lost 0 bases, J lost 4 bases, and 16 bases lay in between. The CDR3 consists of 15 residues. CDR1 is GTSNPN, CDR2 SVGIG, per germline (reference sequence).

This sequence originates from an adult man with Graves' ophthalmopathy. Source material: peripheral blood. This chain uses TRBV30 with TRBJ2-7; D is perhaps TRBD1 (7 bases). The CDR3 DNA follows: TGTGCCTGGAGTGTACGGAGGGGGCGCGGGTACGAGCAGTACTTC. The encoded protein is CAWSVRRGRGYEQYF.